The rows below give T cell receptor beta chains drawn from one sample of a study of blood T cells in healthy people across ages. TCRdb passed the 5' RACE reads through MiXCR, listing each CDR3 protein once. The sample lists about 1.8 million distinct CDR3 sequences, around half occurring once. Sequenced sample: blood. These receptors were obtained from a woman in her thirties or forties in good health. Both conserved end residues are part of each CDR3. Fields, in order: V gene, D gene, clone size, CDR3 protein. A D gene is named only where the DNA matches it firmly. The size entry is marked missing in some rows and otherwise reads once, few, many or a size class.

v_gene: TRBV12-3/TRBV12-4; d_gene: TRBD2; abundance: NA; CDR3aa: CASSLSLAGSGEQFF
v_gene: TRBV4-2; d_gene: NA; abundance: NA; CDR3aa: CASSPAAANQEAQYF
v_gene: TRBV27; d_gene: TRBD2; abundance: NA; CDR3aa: CASSFYPAQPGLSYEQYF
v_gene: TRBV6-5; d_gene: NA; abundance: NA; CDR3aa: CASSAEGYYGYTF
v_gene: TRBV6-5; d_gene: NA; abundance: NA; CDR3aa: CASSYDRGLTEAFF
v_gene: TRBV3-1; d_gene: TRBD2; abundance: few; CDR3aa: CASSHQGLAETQYF
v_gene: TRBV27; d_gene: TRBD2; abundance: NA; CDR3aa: CASRGKGLAGTDTQYF
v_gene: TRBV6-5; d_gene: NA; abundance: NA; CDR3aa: CASSYSGQGATEQYF
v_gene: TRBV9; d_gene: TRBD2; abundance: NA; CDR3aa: CASSRGVPSYNEQFF
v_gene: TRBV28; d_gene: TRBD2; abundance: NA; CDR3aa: CASRGEGDTQYF
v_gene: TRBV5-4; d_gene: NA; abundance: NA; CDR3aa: CASSLPTSGVGRTDTQYF
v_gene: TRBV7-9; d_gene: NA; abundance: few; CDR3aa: CASSLDYGEQFF
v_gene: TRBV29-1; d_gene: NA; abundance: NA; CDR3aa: CSVEDGACTLHF
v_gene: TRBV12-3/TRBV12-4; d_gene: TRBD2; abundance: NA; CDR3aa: CASSSSGGFSEQYF
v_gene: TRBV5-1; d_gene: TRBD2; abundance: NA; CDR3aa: CASSLTSGRSYEQYF